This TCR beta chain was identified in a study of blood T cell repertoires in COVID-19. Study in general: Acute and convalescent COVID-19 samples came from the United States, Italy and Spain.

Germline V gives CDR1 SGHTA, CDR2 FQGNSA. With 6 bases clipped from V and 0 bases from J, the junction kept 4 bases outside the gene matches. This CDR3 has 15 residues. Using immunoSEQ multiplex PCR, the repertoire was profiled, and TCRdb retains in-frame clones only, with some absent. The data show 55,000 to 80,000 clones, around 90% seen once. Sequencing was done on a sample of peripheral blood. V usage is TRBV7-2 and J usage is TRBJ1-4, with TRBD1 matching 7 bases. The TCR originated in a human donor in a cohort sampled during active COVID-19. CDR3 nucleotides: TGTGCCAGCAGTCGGGACAGTGCAACTAATGAAAAACTGTTTTTT. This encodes CASSRDSATNEKLFF.